This T cell receptor (beta chain) was identified during a study of early T cells in non-severe SARS-CoV-2 infection. Study context: Whole-blood bulk RNA, unsorted, was sequenced, and chains were unpaired.

One entry per CDR3 protein, called by TCRdb with MiXCR from the 5' RACE reads. Of just under 65,000 distinct CDR3 sequences in the sample, roughly 13% were seen once. This CDR3 comprises 13 residues. The V end lost 10 bases, the J end lost 6 bases, and 16 bases lay between the germline ends. Germline V gene data show CDR1 as MNHNY and CDR2 as SVGAGI (reference sequence). At least ten counts were recorded for this clonotype. The chain uses TRBV6-6 and TRBJ2-1, with D perhaps matching TRBD1 or TRBD2 (6 bases each). The receptor's source is an adult who was a healthcare worker with PCR-confirmed SARS-CoV-2 infection or an uninfected control (not recorded which). The sample was whole blood. CDR3 nucleotides: TGTGCCACCATACTAGGGGGGCCCAATGAGCAGTTCTTC. It codes for CATILGGPNEQFF.